There are many counts of the clone carrying this T cell receptor (beta chain). As yet, its antigen is unknown. This entry comes from a study of beta chain features in type 1 diabetes. Sequencing targeted expressed TCRB transcripts, as all isolated RNA had been reverse transcribed. It was found that naive, central memory and regulatory T cell samples averaged roughly 3.5 million reads. The data were produced by immunoSEQ multiplex PCR, yet TCRdb's version contains in-frame clones alone and is incomplete. The table has roughly 240,000 clones, about 14% seen once. Findings and limits, study-wide: cDNA-based reads could over-represent cells with high TCR expression. HLA effects on TCRB rearrangement stayed unresolved here.

Germline V gene data show CDR1 as SQVTM and CDR2 as ANQGSEA. Trimming shortened V by 4 bases and J by 2 bases, and 14 bases separated the two germline ends. This CDR3 is 14 amino acids long. The clonotype comes from a woman in her thirties or forties in good health. The chain couples TRBV29-1 to TRBJ2-5; D is unclear. The sample taken for sequencing was naive CD4+ T cells from blood. CDR3 DNA sequence: TGCAGCGTTGCGGGTCTCATTCTACAAGAGACCCAGTACTTC. Protein product: CSVAGLILQETQYF.